The 8 T cell receptor beta chains presented below share a single source sample, sequenced in a study of blood T cell repertoires in COVID-19. Profiling relied on immunoSEQ multiplex PCR, and the TCRdb table lists in-frame clones only, not all of them. Found here are some 54,000 clones, 75% to 95% of them singletons; the top ten hold about 2.2%. Sequencing used peripheral blood. The receptors stem from a man between 60 and 70 years old with acute or convalescent COVID-19.

In DNA form, the CDR3 reads TGCGCCAGCAGCTTCACCACCGGGACAGGGACATACGAGCAGTACTTC. Translating it yields CASSFTTGTGTYEQYF. V gene TRBV5-1 combines with J gene TRBJ2-7; 9 nucleotides agree with TRBD1. The CDR3 contains 16 residues. Germline V gene sequence: CDR1 SGHRS, CDR2 YFSETQ. V trimming: 2 bases; J trimming: 4 bases; junction bases outside the gene matches: 10.

The chain carries TRBV27 and TRBJ1-1; 7 bases map to TRBD1. Germline assignment: CDR1 MNHEY and CDR2 SMNVEV (reference sequence). The V gene end was trimmed by 3 bases and the J gene end by 0 bases; junction bases not matched to a gene: 4. CDR3 length: 15 amino acids. The CDR3 is CASSLAGTVNTEAFF. The CDR3, as DNA: TGTGCCAGCAGTTTGGCTGGGACAGTGAACACTGAAGCTTTCTTT.

This clone was observed once. The chain links TRBV28 to TRBJ1-1; D is unclear. Germline loops: CDR1 MDHEN, CDR2 SYDVKM. The CDR3 is made up of 12 amino acids. The V and J ends lost 2 bases and 7 bases respectively, with 8 bases between them. CDR3 sequence: CASSLLRGEAFF. The CDR3 nucleotides read TGTGCCAGCAGTTTACTCAGAGGTGAAGCTTTCTTT.

The chain is built from TRBV3-1 (or the pseudogene TRBV3-2) and TRBJ1-2; the D gene is possibly TRBD1 (6 bases). Germline CDR1 and CDR2: LGHDT and YNNKEL (reference sequence). Deletions cut 6 bases from V and 2 bases from J, with 13 bases between. CDR3 length: 14 amino acids. The CDR3 loop reads CASRLTTGNYGYTF. The CDR3 bases are TGTGCCAGCAGGCTGACAACAGGGAACTATGGCTACACCTTC.

The chain employs TRBV27 and TRBJ2-7, with D maybe TRBD2 (6 bases). There are 16 residues in the CDR3. Per germline, CDR1 MNHEY and CDR2 SMNVEV (reference sequence). Trimming pared 6 bases from V and 0 bases from J, leaving 18 bases between. The CDR3 is CASRGGGMDVSYEQYF. The CDR3 DNA follows: TGTGCCAGCAGGGGGGGTGGGATGGACGTCTCCTACGAGCAGTACTTC.

The chain is built from TRBV5-6 and TRBJ1-6; 7 bases agree with TRBD1. The CDR3 contains 15 residues. V shed 2 bases, J shed 7 bases, and the junction held 6 bases outside the gene matches. Looked up from germline, CDR1 is SGHDT and CDR2 is YYEEEE. CDR3 nucleotide sequence: TGTGCCAGCAGCTTCCAAGGGGGCGAAAATTCACCCCTCCACTTT. Residues: CASSFQGGENSPLHF.

The sample holds a few counts of this clone. Other nucleotide sequences from this sample produce the same CDR3. The rearrangement links TRBV7-3 to TRBJ2-3; the match to TRBD1 covers 10 bases. CDR3 size: 15 residues. From germline, CDR1 is SGHTA and CDR2 FQGTGA. After removal of 5 bases from V and 3 bases from J, the junction contained 5 bases not matched to a gene. CDR3 protein: CASSPDRGKTDTQYF. The CDR3 nucleotides are TGTGCCAGCAGCCCGGACAGGGGGAAAACAGATACGCAGTATTTT.

The chain combines TRBV11-3 with TRBJ2-1, with TRBD2 matching over 10 bases. The CDR3 length is 16 residues. Losses at the gene ends were 5 bases for V and 4 bases for J; bases not matched to a gene: 8. Per germline, CDR1 SGHNT and CDR2 YENEEA. CDR3 in amino acids: CASSPTGTSVYNEQFF. CDR3 bases: TGTGCCAGCAGCCCCACCGGGACTAGCGTGTACAATGAGCAGTTCTTC.